Presented here are 27 T cell receptor beta chains from one specimen sequenced in a study of beta chain features in type 1 diabetes. The entirety of the isolated RNA underwent reverse transcription, so expressed TCRB transcripts were sequenced. The repertoire was sequenced with immunoSEQ multiplex PCR; TCRdb's copy has only in-frame clones and lacks some. The sample has 70,000 to 95,000 clones, 25% to 35% seen once. The material sequenced was stem cell memory CD4+ T cells from blood. The receptors originated from a woman aged 18-35 years in good health.

This clone was counted a few times. The V call is TRBV5-1, the J call TRBJ2-1; 8 bases line up with TRBD2. The CDR3 is made up of 17 amino acids. V gave up 3 bases and J gave up 1 base; unmatched junction bases: 9. Germline V lookup: CDR1 SGHRS, CDR2 YFSETQ. CDR3 sequence (DNA): TGCGCCAGCAGCTCAGCCGGGGGGGGCGATTCCTACAATGAGCAGTTCTTC. Protein product: CASSSAGGGDSYNEQFF.

The rearrangement links TRBV4-1 to TRBJ2-1, with D perhaps matching TRBD2 (6 bases). Trimming cost V 0 bases and J 5 bases, with 17 bases left between them. Germline CDR1 and CDR2: MGHRA and YSYEKL. The CDR3 length is 17 residues. The CDR3 DNA sequence: TGCGCCAGCAGCCAAGAATGGGCCCGAGGGGAGGACAATGAGCAGTTCTTC. It encodes CASSQEWARGEDNEQFF.

This clone came up a few times. The chain has TRBV15 and TRBJ1-2; a possible D gene is TRBD1 (6 bases). The germline V gene has CDR1 LNHNV and CDR2 YYDKDF (reference sequence). The CDR3 consists of 14 residues. Between the trimmed V and J ends, which lost 1 base and 7 bases, there was a span of 13 bases. The DNA of the CDR3 is TGTGCCACCAGCAGAGCTCGGGGGGCGAGTGGCTACACCTTC. Translating gives CATSRARGASGYTF.

The chain combines TRBV9 with TRBJ1-1; a weak D match, TRBD1 (6 bases). CDR3 length equals 15 residues. With 4 bases removed from V and 4 bases from J, the gap between germline ends came to 17 bases. Germline CDR1 reads SGDLS; CDR2 reads YYNGEE. CDR3 sequence: CASSPRDTVSTEAFF. As DNA, the CDR3 is TGTGCCAGCAGCCCCCGGGACACGGTCAGCACTGAAGCTTTCTTT.

The V and J genes are TRBV5-1 and TRBJ2-3; D ambiguous. The CDR3 length is 14 residues. The V end lost 4 bases, the J end lost 0 bases, and 9 bases lay between the germline ends. The germline V gene has CDR1 SGHRS and CDR2 YFSETQ. The CDR3 region is CASSPDGSTDTQYF. The CDR3 bases are TGCGCCAGCAGCCCAGACGGGAGCACAGATACGCAGTATTTT.

This clone was picked up a small number of times. This sequence joins TRBV10-3 and TRBJ1-1, with a weak D call TRBD1 (5 bases). Germline V CDR1 and CDR2: ENHRY, SYGVKD. The CDR3 has 14 residues. Trimming stripped 0 bases from V and 10 bases from J, with 15 bases between. CDR3 DNA sequence: TGTGCCATCAGTGAGTCGGGACTCTCTAGCAGAGCTTTCTTT. It specifies CAISESGLSSRAFF.

The chain carries TRBV18 and TRBJ2-5; 7 bases are a match to TRBD1. With 1 base clipped from V and 3 bases from J, the junction kept 5 bases outside the gene matches. Germline CDR1 is KGHSH and CDR2 is LQKENI. This CDR3 has 15 residues. The CDR3 DNA follows: TGTGCCAGCTCACCACTAACCGGGACAGAAGAGACCCAGTACTTC. Encoded protein: CASSPLTGTEETQYF.

The chain uses TRBV7-9 and TRBJ1-4; 9 nucleotides align to TRBD1. The ends lost 0 bases at V and 14 bases at J; junction bases unmatched: 1. The V gene's germline CDR1 is SEHNR and CDR2 FQNEAQ (reference sequence). There are 12 residues in the CDR3. CDR3: CASSLAGQGLFF. The CDR3 region has the DNA TGTGCCAGCAGCTTAGCGGGACAGGGCCTGTTTTTT.

This sequence joins TRBV5-1 and TRBJ2-7, with D maybe TRBD1 (6 bases). The germline CDR1 and CDR2 sequences are SGHRS and YFSETQ. The V end was cut by 4 bases, the J end by 1 base, with 18 bases between. This CDR3 has 16 residues. As DNA, the CDR3 is TGCGCCAGCAGCCCCGACGAGGGCCAGGGGTCCTACGAGCAGTACTTC. It is translated as CASSPDEGQGSYEQYF.

This chain joins TRBV27 and TRBJ1-2; D gene unclear. Trimming took off 0 bases at V and 6 bases at J, with 11 bases between the two ends. The CDR3 spans 14 residues. CDR1 and CDR2 from the germline V gene are MNHEY and SMNVEV (reference sequence). The DNA for the CDR3 is TGTGCCAGCAGTTTATCTAGCGGAGGAGATGGCTACACCTTC. It yields the protein CASSLSSGGDGYTF.

This clone was observed a handful of times. V gene TRBV7-2 combines with J gene TRBJ2-7; weak D call: TRBD1 (6 bases). Germline lookup yields CDR1 SGHTA and CDR2 FQGNSA. CDR3 size: 13 residues. The V end was cut by 0 bases, the J end by 6 bases, with 9 bases between. The DNA of the CDR3 is TGTGCCAGCAGCTTAGCGGTAGGGGGCGAGCAGTACTTC. It codes for CASSLAVGGEQYF.

V gene TRBV10-3 combines with J gene TRBJ1-2; 8 nucleotides line up with TRBD1. Germline V lookup: CDR1 ENHRY, CDR2 SYGVKD. The V segment lost 7 bases and the J segment 6 bases; nucleotides outside the gene matches: 10. CDR3 length: 14 residues. Here the CDR3 DNA reads TGTGCCATCACTCCCGACAGGGGTTTAAATGGCTACACCTTC. It specifies CAITPDRGLNGYTF.

J is TRBJ2-7 and V is TRBV30; no clear D gene. The CDR3 loop spans 12 amino acids. V shed 2 bases and J shed 5 bases, with 10 bases lying between them. From germline, CDR1 is GTSNPN and CDR2 SVGIG (reference sequence). The CDR3 DNA follows: TGTGCCTGGAGTCGCGGCGGCAACGAGCAGTACTTC. Translated, it gives CAWSRGGNEQYF.

This clone was detected a few times. The V gene is TRBV6-6, the J gene TRBJ1-6; 11 nucleotides align to TRBD1. From germline, CDR1 is MNHNY and CDR2 SVGAGI (reference sequence). V shed 4 bases, J shed 10 bases, and the junction held 9 bases outside the gene matches. There are 16 residues in the CDR3. Here the CDR3 reads CASSSTGTGGRSPLHF. The CDR3 region has the DNA TGTGCCAGCAGTTCGACCGGGACAGGGGGACGGTCACCCCTCCACTTT.

The chain is built from TRBV5-4 and TRBJ1-2; maybe TRBD1 (5 bases). The CDR3 runs to 16 residues. The ends were cut back, 0 bases at V and 2 bases at J, with 14 bases in the middle. Germline V gene lookup returns CDR1 SGHNT and CDR2 YYREEE (reference sequence). CDR3: CASSLGGESGNYGYTF. In nucleotides, the CDR3 is TGTGCCAGCAGCTTGGGGGGGGAAAGTGGGAACTATGGCTACACCTTC.

V is TRBV7-2 and J is TRBJ2-5; TRBD1 aligns across 8 bases. V shed 2 bases and J 5 bases; nucleotides not matched to a gene: 1. CDR1 and CDR2 from the germline V gene are SGHTA and FQGNSA. This CDR3 region has 13 residues. CDR3 sequence: CASSLQGAETQYF. In nucleotides, the CDR3 is TGTGCCAGCAGCTTACAGGGGGCGGAGACCCAGTACTTC. Combining the CDR3 with reference TRBV7-2 and TRBJ2-5 gives the whole variable domain GAGVSQSPSNKVTEKGKDVELRCDPISGHTALYWYRQSLGQGLEFLIYFQGNSAPDKSGLPSDRFSAERTGGSVSTLTIQRTQQEDSAVYLCASSLQGAETQYFGPGTRLLVL.

The rearrangement uses TRBV30 and TRBJ1-2; no firm D call. This CDR3 has 14 residues. V was pared by 1 base and J by 2 bases, with 11 bases between. Germline V gene data show CDR1 as GTSNPN and CDR2 as SVGIG (reference sequence). The CDR3 bases are TGTGCCTGGAGTGCTCGTACCGGGAACTATGGCTACACCTTC. Translated: CAWSARTGNYGYTF. The full variable domain, with the rest looked up from reference TRBV30 and TRBJ1-2, is SQTIHQWPATLVQPVGSPLSLECTVEGTSNPNLYWYRQAAGRGLQLLFYSVGIGQISSEVPQNLSASRPQDRQFILSSKKLLLSDSGFYLCAWSARTGNYGYTFGSGTRLTVV.

The chain is built from TRBV7-9 and TRBJ2-5, with D possibly TRBD2 on 6 matching bases. CDR3 size: 13 residues. Germline V CDR1 and CDR2: SEHNR, FQNEAQ (reference sequence). V lost 4 bases, J lost 5 bases, and 11 bases lay in between. This chain's CDR3 is CASSSGRSETQYF. CDR3 nucleotides: TGTGCCAGCAGCTCGGGGAGGTCGGAGACCCAGTACTTC.

J is TRBJ1-4 and V is TRBV7-9; 8 nucleotides align to TRBD1. From germline, CDR1 is SEHNR and CDR2 FQNEAQ (reference sequence). CDR3 length: 14 amino acids. Unmatched junction bases numbered 7, after V lost 5 bases and J lost 8 bases. CDR3 DNA sequence: TGTGCCAGCAGCGCTGGGACAGGCGGGGAAAAACTGTTTTTT. It translates to CASSAGTGGEKLFF.

The chain combines TRBV9 with TRBJ2-3; TRBD2 agrees at 13 bases. Germline assignment: CDR1 SGDLS and CDR2 YYNGEE. J gave up 5 bases and V 2 bases, and 8 bases lay outside the gene matches. The CDR3 runs to 17 residues. CDR3 nucleotides: TGTGCCAGCAGCGTGGGGGGGACTAGCGGGGAAAGAGATACGCAGTATTTT. Its translation: CASSVGGTSGERDTQYF. Full variable domain (rest looked up from reference TRBV9 and TRBJ2-3): DSGVTQTPKHLITATGQRVTLRCSPRSGDLSVYWYQQSLDQGLQFLIQYYNGEERAKGNILERFSAQQFPDLHSELNLSSLELGDSALYFCASSVGGTSGERDTQYFGPGTRLTVL.

The chain has TRBV5-1 and TRBJ2-1, with 7 bases lining up with TRBD1. V shed 4 bases, J shed 0 bases, and the junction held 7 bases outside the gene matches. CDR3 size: 16 residues. Looked up from germline, CDR1 is SGHRS and CDR2 is YFSETQ. CDR3 sequence (DNA): TGCGCCAGCAGCATTACCGGGACAGCCTCCTACAATGAGCAGTTCTTC. This encodes CASSITGTASYNEQFF.

The genes are TRBV7-3 and TRBJ2-3, with D perhaps matching TRBD1 (5 bases). Between the trimmed V and J ends, which lost 2 bases and 3 bases, there was a span of 9 bases. Germline V gives CDR1 SGHTA, CDR2 FQGTGA. The CDR3 is made up of 14 amino acids. The CDR3 DNA follows: TGTGCCAGCAGCTTAGGACAAGAGACAGATACGCAGTATTTT. Translated, it gives CASSLGQETDTQYF.

This clone was counted only a few times. The V gene is TRBV30, the J gene TRBJ1-4, with TRBD1 matching 12 bases. Trimming took 7 bases from V and 3 from J; bases not matched to a gene: 12. The CDR3 runs to 17 residues. From germline, CDR1 is GTSNPN and CDR2 SVGIG (reference sequence). The DNA of the CDR3 is TGTGCCTCCTCGGGACAGGGGGCCCTGCAGGCTAATGAAAAACTGTTTTTT. Translated: CASSGQGALQANEKLFF. The full variable domain, with the rest looked up from reference TRBV30 and TRBJ1-4, is SQTIHQWPATLVQPVGSPLSLECTVEGTSNPNLYWYRQAAGRGLQLLFYSVGIGQISSEVPQNLSASRPQDRQFILSSKKLLLSDSGFYLCASSGQGALQANEKLFFGSGTQLSVL.

This clone was observed a few times. A read error may account for a junction end that differs from germline. The chain employs TRBV13 and TRBJ2-7, with 10 positions matching TRBD2. Germline V gene lookup returns CDR1 PRHDT and CDR2 FYEKMQ (reference sequence). The CDR3 length is 13 residues. CDR3: CASSLGTSGLGHF. CDR3 coding DNA: TGTGCCAGCAGCTTAGGGACTAGCGGGTTGGGGCACTTC.

This clone has only a few counts. This chain links TRBV25-1 with TRBJ1-6, with TRBD1 matching over 7 bases. With V trimmed by 5 bases and J by 14 bases, 6 bases remained unmatched. CDR1 is MGHDK, CDR2 SYGVNS, per germline. The CDR3 spans 12 residues. CDR3 region: CASSLDRDTLHF. For the CDR3, the DNA is TGTGCCAGCAGTTTAGACAGGGACACCCTCCACTTT.

This clone was observed a few times. The chain couples TRBV27 to TRBJ1-1; D is possibly TRBD1 (6 bases). The CDR3 length is 15 residues. Between the trimmed V and J ends, which lost 3 bases and 0 bases, there was a span of 11 bases. Germline loops: CDR1 MNHEY, CDR2 SMNVEV (reference sequence). The CDR3 loop reads CASSLTGNMNTEAFF. For the CDR3, the DNA is TGTGCCAGCAGTTTGACAGGTAACATGAACACTGAAGCTTTCTTT.

This clone was detected only a few times. The chain combines TRBV7-2 with TRBJ2-7, with 11 bases that match TRBD2. Germline V lookup: CDR1 SGHTA, CDR2 FQGNSA. Trimming removed 4 bases from V and 0 bases from J; junction bases left unmatched: 5. The CDR3 length is 16 residues. The CDR3 is CASSSDGTSGSYEQYF. The DNA for the CDR3 is TGTGCCAGCAGCTCCGACGGGACTAGCGGCTCCTACGAGCAGTACTTC.